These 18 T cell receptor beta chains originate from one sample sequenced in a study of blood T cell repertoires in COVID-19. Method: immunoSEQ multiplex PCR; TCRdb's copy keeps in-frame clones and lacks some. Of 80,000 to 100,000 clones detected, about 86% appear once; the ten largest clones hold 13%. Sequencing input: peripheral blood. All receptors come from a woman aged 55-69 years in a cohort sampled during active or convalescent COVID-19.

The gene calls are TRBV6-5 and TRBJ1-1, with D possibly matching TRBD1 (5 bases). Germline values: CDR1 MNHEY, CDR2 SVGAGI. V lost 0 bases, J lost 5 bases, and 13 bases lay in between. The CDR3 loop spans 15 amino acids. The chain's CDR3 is CASSYSGGVRTEAFF. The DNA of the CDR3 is TGTGCCAGCAGTTACTCGGGGGGGGTGAGGACTGAAGCTTTCTTT.

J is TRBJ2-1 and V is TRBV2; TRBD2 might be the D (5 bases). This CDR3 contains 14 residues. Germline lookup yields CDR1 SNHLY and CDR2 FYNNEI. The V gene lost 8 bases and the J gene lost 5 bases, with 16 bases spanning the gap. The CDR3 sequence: CASRRWGADNEQFF. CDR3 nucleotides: TGTGCCAGCCGTCGCTGGGGAGCCGACAATGAGCAGTTCTTC. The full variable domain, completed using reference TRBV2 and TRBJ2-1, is EPEVTQTPSHQVTQMGQEVILRCVPISNHLYFYWYRQILGQKVEFLVSFYNNEISEKSEIFDDQFSVERPDGSNFTLKIRSTKLEDSAMYFCASRRWGADNEQFFGPGTRLTVL.

The CDR3 spells CSVKTGTHQPQHF. In DNA, the CDR3 is TGCAGCGTGAAGACAGGGACCCATCAGCCCCAGCATTTT. The chain recombines TRBV29-1 with TRBJ1-5; TRBD1 matches 7 bases. The germline CDR1 and CDR2 sequences are SQVTM and ANQGSEA. Trimming at V came to 6 bases and at J to 5 bases, leaving 7 bases not matched to a gene. The CDR3 is made up of 13 amino acids.

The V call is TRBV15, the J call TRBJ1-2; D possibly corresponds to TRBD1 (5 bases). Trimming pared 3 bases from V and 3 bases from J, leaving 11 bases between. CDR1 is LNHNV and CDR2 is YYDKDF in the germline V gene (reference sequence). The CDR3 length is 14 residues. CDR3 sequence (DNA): TGTGCCACCAGCAGCGACAGCGGGTACTATGGCTACACCTTC. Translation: CATSSDSGYYGYTF.

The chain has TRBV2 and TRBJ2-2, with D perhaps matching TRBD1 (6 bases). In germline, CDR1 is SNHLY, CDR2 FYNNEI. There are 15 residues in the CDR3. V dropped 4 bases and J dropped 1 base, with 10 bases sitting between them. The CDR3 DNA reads TGTGCCAGCAGTGCAGGGGTGGGGAACACCGGGGAGCTGTTTTTT. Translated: CASSAGVGNTGELFF.

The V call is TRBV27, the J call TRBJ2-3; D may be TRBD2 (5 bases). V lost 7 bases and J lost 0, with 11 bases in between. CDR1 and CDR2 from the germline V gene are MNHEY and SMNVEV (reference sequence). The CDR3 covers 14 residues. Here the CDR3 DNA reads TGTGCCAGCACCCGCGGGTCTAGCACAGATACGCAGTATTTT. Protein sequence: CASTRGSSTDTQYF.

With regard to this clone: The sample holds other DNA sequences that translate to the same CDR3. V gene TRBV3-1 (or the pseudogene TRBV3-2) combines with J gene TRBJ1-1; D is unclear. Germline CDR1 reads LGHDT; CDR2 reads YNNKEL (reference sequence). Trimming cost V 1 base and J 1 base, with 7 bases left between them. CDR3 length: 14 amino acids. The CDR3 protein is CASSQVEGNTEAFF. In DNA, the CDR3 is TGTGCCAGCAGCCAAGTGGAGGGGAACACTGAAGCTTTCTTT.

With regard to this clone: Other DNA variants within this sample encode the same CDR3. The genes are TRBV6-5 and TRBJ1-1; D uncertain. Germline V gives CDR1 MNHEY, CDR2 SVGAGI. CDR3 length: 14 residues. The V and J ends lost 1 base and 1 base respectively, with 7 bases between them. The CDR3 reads CASSYLSGNTEAFF. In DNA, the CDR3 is TGTGCCAGCAGTTACTTGTCAGGGAACACTGAAGCTTTCTTT.

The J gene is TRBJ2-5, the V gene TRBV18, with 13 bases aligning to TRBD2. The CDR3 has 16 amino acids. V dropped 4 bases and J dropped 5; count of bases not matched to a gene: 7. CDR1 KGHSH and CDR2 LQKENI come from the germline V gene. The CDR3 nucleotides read TGTGCCAGCTCACTTTGGACTAGCGGGAGTCAGGAGACCCAGTACTTC. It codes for CASSLWTSGSQETQYF.

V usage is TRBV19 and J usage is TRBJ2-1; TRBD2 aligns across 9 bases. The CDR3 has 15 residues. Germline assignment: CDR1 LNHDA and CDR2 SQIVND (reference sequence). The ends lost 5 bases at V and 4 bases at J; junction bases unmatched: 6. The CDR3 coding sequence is TGTGCCAGTAGTCCAGGCCTAGCGGGGTACAATGAGCAGTTCTTC. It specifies CASSPGLAGYNEQFF.

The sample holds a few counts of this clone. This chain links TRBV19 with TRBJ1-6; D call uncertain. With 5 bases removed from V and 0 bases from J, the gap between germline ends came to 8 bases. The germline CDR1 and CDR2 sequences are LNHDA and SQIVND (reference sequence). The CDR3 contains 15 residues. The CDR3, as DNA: TGTGCCAGTAGTCTTGGAGGCTCCTATAATTCACCCCTCCACTTT. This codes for CASSLGGSYNSPLHF.

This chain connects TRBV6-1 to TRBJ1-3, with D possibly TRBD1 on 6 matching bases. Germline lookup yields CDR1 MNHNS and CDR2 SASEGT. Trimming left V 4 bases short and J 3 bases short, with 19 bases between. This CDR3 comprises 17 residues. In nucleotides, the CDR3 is TGTGCCAGCAGTGGAACGTTCAATCAGGGGATTGGAAACACCATATATTTT. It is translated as CASSGTFNQGIGNTIYF.

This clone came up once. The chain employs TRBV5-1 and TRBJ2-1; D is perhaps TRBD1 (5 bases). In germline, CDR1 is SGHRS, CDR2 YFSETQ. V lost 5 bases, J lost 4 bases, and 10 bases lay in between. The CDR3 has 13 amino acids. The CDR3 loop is CASSSRGYNEQFF. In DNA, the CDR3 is TGCGCCAGCAGTAGTAGGGGTTACAATGAGCAGTTCTTC.

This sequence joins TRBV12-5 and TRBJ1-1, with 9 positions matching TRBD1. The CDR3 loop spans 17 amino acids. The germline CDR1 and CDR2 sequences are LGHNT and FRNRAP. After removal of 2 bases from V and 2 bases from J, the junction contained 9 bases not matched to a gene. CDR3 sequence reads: CASGLRRQGGVNTEAFF. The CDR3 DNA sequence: TGTGCTAGTGGTTTGAGGCGACAGGGGGGCGTAAACACTGAAGCTTTCTTT.

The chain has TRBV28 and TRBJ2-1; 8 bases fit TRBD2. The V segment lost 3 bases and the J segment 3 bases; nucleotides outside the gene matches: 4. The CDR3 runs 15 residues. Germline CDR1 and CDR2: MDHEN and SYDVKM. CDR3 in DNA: TGTGCCAGCAGTTTGGGCGCGGGGGGCTACAATGAGCAGTTCTTC. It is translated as CASSLGAGGYNEQFF.

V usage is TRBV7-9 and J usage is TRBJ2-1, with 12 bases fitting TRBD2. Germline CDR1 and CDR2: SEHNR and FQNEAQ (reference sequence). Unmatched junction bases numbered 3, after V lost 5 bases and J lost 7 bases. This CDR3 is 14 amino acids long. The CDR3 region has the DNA TGTGCCAGCAGCCGGACTAGCGGGGAAAATGAGCAGTTCTTC. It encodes CASSRTSGENEQFF. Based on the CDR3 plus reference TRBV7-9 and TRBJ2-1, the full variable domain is DTGVSQNPRHKITKRGQNVTFRCDPISEHNRLYWYRQTLGQGPEFLTYFQNEAQLEKSRLLSDRFSAERPKGSFSTLEIQRTEQGDSAMYLCASSRTSGENEQFFGPGTRLTVL.

The CDR3 coding sequence is TGTGCCAGCAGCCGTGAGCGGGGCTACGAGCAGTACTTC. Translation: CASSRERGYEQYF. The chain joins TRBV4-2 to TRBJ2-7; TRBD2 aligns across 7 bases. Trimming cost V 4 bases and J 3 bases; bases outside gene matches: 3. CDR1 and CDR2 (germline): LGHNA, YNFKEQ. The CDR3 loop spans 13 amino acids.

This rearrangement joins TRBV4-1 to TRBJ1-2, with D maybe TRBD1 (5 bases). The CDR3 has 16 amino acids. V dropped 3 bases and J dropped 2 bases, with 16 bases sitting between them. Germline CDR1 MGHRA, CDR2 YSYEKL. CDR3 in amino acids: CASSHPRAGKNYGYTF. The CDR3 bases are TGCGCCAGCAGCCATCCCCGGGCAGGGAAGAACTATGGCTACACCTTC.